This T cell receptor beta chain was retrieved from a study of control samples from healthy donors and cancer patients. TCRdb's table, derived via immunoSEQ multiplex PCR, lists solely in-frame clones and lacks some. The repertoire includes approximately 160,000 clones, 80% to 95% of them detected once, and over 3.5% sits in the top ten. This CDR3 has 18 residues. V gave up 1 base and J gave up 4 bases; unmatched junction bases: 15. Germline V gene data show CDR1 as SGHNT and CDR2 as YYREEE (reference sequence). The J gene is TRBJ1-2, the V gene TRBV5-4; 8 bases fit TRBD1. The source material was blood. The origin of this receptor is a woman aged 55 to 70 in good health. The CDR3 loop reads CASSLYRVTGDSGYGYTF. CDR3 nucleotide sequence: TGTGCCAGCAGCTTGTATCGGGTGACAGGGGACAGTGGCTATGGCTACACCTTC. Based on the CDR3 plus reference TRBV5-4 and TRBJ1-2, the full variable domain is ETGVTQSPTHLIKTRGQQVTLRCSSQSGHNTVSWYQQALGQGPQFIFQYYREEENGRGNFPPRFSGLQFPNYSSELNVNALELDDSALYLCASSLYRVTGDSGYGYTFGSGTRLTVV.